Presented here are 19 T cell receptor beta chains from one specimen sequenced in a study of T cell responses to AZD1222 COVID-19 vaccine. The table came from immunoSEQ multiplex PCR; TCRdb's copy has only in-frame clones and leaves some out. Among 80,000 or so clones, 80% to 90% were seen once, and the ten largest hold 5% to 6%. Source: peripheral blood, taken on day 0 of AZD1222 vaccination. The source of these receptors is an adult in good health.

The V gene is TRBV3-1 (or the pseudogene TRBV3-2), the J gene TRBJ2-7; D not certain. Germline assignment: CDR1 LGHDT and CDR2 YNNKEL (reference sequence). V lost 1 base and J lost 7, with 17 bases in between. The CDR3 sequence is 15 residues long. The chain's CDR3 is CASSQGGFVLEEQYF. CDR3 sequence (DNA): TGTGCCAGCAGCCAAGGTGGGTTTGTTTTGGAAGAGCAGTACTTC.

This clone was recorded only once. The chain uses TRBV5-4 and TRBJ1-2; weak D call: TRBD1 (5 bases). The V end was cut by 4 bases, the J end by 4 bases, with 17 bases between. The CDR3 extends over 15 amino acids. Germline CDR1 is SGHNT and CDR2 is YYREEE (reference sequence). CDR3 nucleotides: TGTGCCAGCAGCGCGTACCCAGGGCCCTCCTATGGCTACACCTTC. Translated: CASSAYPGPSYGYTF.

The gene calls are TRBV7-3 and TRBJ1-6; 10 bases are shared with TRBD1. Trimming cost V 6 bases and J 6 bases; bases outside gene matches: 5. Germline V gene lookup returns CDR1 SGHTA and CDR2 FQGTGA. This CDR3 is 15 amino acids long. CDR3 loop: CASSLTGGGNSPLHF. In DNA form, the CDR3 reads TGTGCCAGCAGTTTGACAGGGGGCGGTAATTCACCCCTCCACTTT.

This chain links TRBV28 with TRBJ1-1; weak D call: TRBD1 (5 bases). The germline V gene has CDR1 MDHEN and CDR2 SYDVKM. The CDR3 length is 15 residues. V gave up 4 bases and J gave up 2 bases, with 14 bases separating them. In nucleotides, the CDR3 is TGTGCCAGCAGTTATCCGGGACCCTCAAACACTGAAGCTTTCTTT. Translated, it gives CASSYPGPSNTEAFF. Based on the CDR3 plus reference TRBV28 and TRBJ1-1, the full variable domain is DVKVTQSSRYLVKRTGEKVFLECVQDMDHENMFWYRQDPGLGLRLIYFSYDVKMKEKGDIPEGYSVSREKKERFSLILESASTNQTSMYLCASSYPGPSNTEAFFGQGTRLTVV.

The chain combines TRBV12-3 or TRBV12-4 with TRBJ1-1; unclear D gene. This CDR3 is 12 amino acids long. V was cut by 3 bases and J by 4 bases, with 6 bases left in between. The CDR3 coding sequence is TGTGCCAGCAGTTTTGTTCGCACTGAAGCTTTCTTT. Translation gives CASSFVRTEAFF.

The V and J genes are TRBV4-2 and TRBJ2-4; 7 nucleotides match TRBD2. There are 18 residues in the CDR3. Losses at the gene ends were 1 base for V and 9 bases for J; bases not matched to a gene: 18. CDR1 is LGHNA and CDR2 is YNFKEQ in the germline V gene. DNA of the CDR3: TGTGCCAGCAGCCAAGGTATTATTGACACGCGGGGGAACGGCATTCAGTACTTC. Protein product: CASSQGIIDTRGNGIQYF.

The chain has TRBV7-8 and TRBJ2-1; 7 nucleotides agree with TRBD2. V lost 1 base and J lost 4; bases outside the gene matches: 4. The CDR3 is 15 residues long. Per the germline V gene, CDR1 is SGHVS and CDR2 is FQNEAQ. The CDR3 sequence is CASSLDWGGYNEQFF. The CDR3, as DNA: TGTGCCAGCAGCTTAGATTGGGGGGGGTACAATGAGCAGTTCTTC.

V gene TRBV21-1 combines with J gene TRBJ1-2; TRBD1 reflects the table's D call only, with no check against the DNA. TRBV21-1 is designated a pseudogene. This CDR3 has 12 amino acids. Here the CDR3 reads CASSKQVYGYTF. The DNA for the CDR3 is TGTGCCAGCAGCAAGCAGGTATATGGCTACACCTTC.

V and J are TRBV19 and TRBJ1-5, with D possibly matching TRBD1 (5 bases). This CDR3 contains 14 residues. V dropped 3 bases and J dropped 2 bases, with 8 bases sitting between them. In germline, CDR1 is LNHDA, CDR2 SQIVND (reference sequence). The CDR3 region is CASSIDSGNQPQHF. In DNA form, the CDR3 reads TGTGCCAGTAGTATTGACAGCGGCAATCAGCCCCAGCATTTT.

J is TRBJ1-1 and V is TRBV7-2; D is perhaps TRBD1 (5 bases). The CDR3 sequence is 14 residues long. Germline V CDR1 and CDR2: SGHTA, FQGNSA. V was pared by 3 bases and J by 4 bases, with 12 bases between. The DNA for the CDR3 is TGTGCCAGCAGCTTGAGGGTCGGGGGCACTGAAGCTTTCTTT. It is translated as CASSLRVGGTEAFF.

This chain links TRBV15 with TRBJ1-3; TRBD1 agrees at 7 bases. Unmatched junction bases numbered 9, after V lost 3 bases and J lost 4 bases. This CDR3 spans 16 amino acids. Germline CDR1 and CDR2: LNHNV and YYDKDF (reference sequence). CDR3 sequence: CATSRSGQVAGNTIYF. The CDR3 region has the DNA TGTGCCACCAGCAGGTCCGGACAGGTAGCGGGAAACACCATATATTTT.

This clone was counted once. The genes are TRBV30 and TRBJ1-2; possible D gene TRBD1, 6 bases. The length of the CDR3 is 12 residues. Germline V gene lookup returns CDR1 GTSNPN and CDR2 SVGIG (reference sequence). V shed 2 bases and J shed 6 bases, with 10 bases lying between them. The CDR3 DNA reads TGTGCCTGGAGTAGGGGGGGCAATGGCTACACCTTC. This sequence encodes CAWSRGGNGYTF.

The CDR3 loop reads CASSHQGYGYTF. CDR3 bases: TGTGCCAGCAGTCACCAGGGCTATGGCTACACCTTC. The rearrangement uses TRBV6-5 and TRBJ1-2; tentative D call: TRBD1 (5 bases). This CDR3 spans 12 amino acids. The germline V gene has CDR1 MNHEY and CDR2 SVGAGI. V dropped 5 bases and J dropped 4 bases, with 8 bases sitting between them.

This clone appeared once. The chain employs TRBV7-9 and TRBJ1-2; 8 bases are a match to TRBD1. CDR3 length: 16 residues. Germline V gene data show CDR1 as SEHNR and CDR2 as FQNEAQ (reference sequence). J lost 0 bases, V lost 6 bases, and 9 bases had no gene match. This chain's CDR3 is CASSIPDREANYGYTF. DNA of the CDR3: TGTGCCAGCAGTATACCGGACAGGGAAGCTAACTATGGCTACACCTTC.

The CDR3 sequence is CASSRDRLNTEAFF. CDR3 bases: TGTGCCAGCTCAAGGGACAGGTTGAACACTGAAGCTTTCTTT. The chain employs TRBV18 and TRBJ1-1; TRBD1 agrees at 8 bases. The V gene's germline CDR1 is KGHSH and CDR2 LQKENI. With V trimmed by 5 bases and J by 0 bases, 2 bases remained unmatched. CDR3 length: 14 amino acids.

The V gene is TRBV7-9, the J gene TRBJ2-7, with D hard to call. V shed 5 bases and J shed 4 bases, with 6 bases lying between them. The CDR3 extends over 11 amino acids. Per germline, CDR1 SEHNR and CDR2 FQNEAQ (reference sequence). CDR3 DNA sequence: TGTGCCAGCAGCCCCTCTTACGAGCAGTACTTC. The encoded protein is CASSPSYEQYF.

The chain joins TRBV5-4 to TRBJ2-5, with D possibly matching TRBD2 (5 bases). The length of the CDR3 is 13 residues. Trimming took 6 bases from V and 2 from J, leaving 11 bases between them. The germline CDR1 and CDR2 sequences are SGHNT and YYREEE (reference sequence). CDR3 region: CASTYGIQETQYF. As DNA, the CDR3 is TGTGCCAGCACCTACGGGATACAAGAGACCCAGTACTTC.

V is TRBV7-9 and J is TRBJ1-5, with TRBD1 as a possible D gene (6 bases). Germline values: CDR1 SEHNR, CDR2 FQNEAQ (reference sequence). Trimming stripped 5 bases from V and 4 bases from J, with 21 bases between. The CDR3 sequence is 17 residues long. CDR3 protein: CASSAGRGQGRNQPQHF. The CDR3 coding sequence is TGTGCCAGCAGCGCCGGGCGGGGGCAGGGGAGAAATCAGCCCCAGCATTTT.

J is TRBJ2-1 and V is TRBV7-8; weak D call: TRBD2 (5 bases). The CDR3 has 15 amino acids. V dropped 1 base and J dropped 3 bases, with 10 bases sitting between them. Per the germline V gene, CDR1 is SGHVS and CDR2 is FQNEAQ. The CDR3 DNA follows: TGTGCCAGCAGCTTAGAAGGGAGTTACTACAATGAGCAGTTCTTC. Translating it yields CASSLEGSYYNEQFF.